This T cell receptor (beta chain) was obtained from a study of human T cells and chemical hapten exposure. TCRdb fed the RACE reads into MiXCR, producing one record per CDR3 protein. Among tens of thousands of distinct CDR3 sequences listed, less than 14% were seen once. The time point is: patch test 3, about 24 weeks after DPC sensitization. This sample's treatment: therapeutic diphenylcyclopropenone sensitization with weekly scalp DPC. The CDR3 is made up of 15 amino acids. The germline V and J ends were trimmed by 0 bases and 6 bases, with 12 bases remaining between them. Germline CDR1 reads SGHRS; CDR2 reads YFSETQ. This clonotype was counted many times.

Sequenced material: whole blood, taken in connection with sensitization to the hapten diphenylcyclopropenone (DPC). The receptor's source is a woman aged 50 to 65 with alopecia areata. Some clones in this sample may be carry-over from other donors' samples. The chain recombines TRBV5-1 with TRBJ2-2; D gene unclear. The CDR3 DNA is TGCGCCAGCAGCTTGGCCATGGGAAGGGCCGGGGAGCTGTTTTTT. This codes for CASSLAMGRAGELFF. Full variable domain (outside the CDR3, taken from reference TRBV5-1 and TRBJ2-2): KAGVTQTPRYLIKTRGQQVTLSCSPISGHRSVSWYQQTPGQGLQFLFEYFSETQRNKGNFPGRFSGRQFSNSRSEMNVSTLELGDSALYLCASSLAMGRAGELFFGEGSRLTVL.